Listed here are 5 T cell receptor beta chains from one sample, sequenced in a study of T cell responses to AZD1222 COVID-19 vaccine. Generated by immunoSEQ multiplex PCR, the TCRdb table keeps only in-frame clones and is missing some. Of tens of thousands of clones listed, around 89% are singletons. The sequences come from peripheral blood, collected 28 days after the second AZD1222 dose. The receptors were gathered from an adult who received the AZD1222 COVID-19 vaccine.

The chain couples TRBV19 to TRBJ2-5; TRBD1 aligns across 8 bases. CDR1 and CDR2 from the germline V gene are LNHDA and SQIVND (reference sequence). The CDR3 runs 15 residues. V shed 9 bases and J 2 bases; nucleotides not matched to a gene: 11. CDR3 bases: TGTGCCAGCTCTGGCCGGACAGGGACTCAAGAGACCCAGTACTTC. This codes for CASSGRTGTQETQYF.

The rearrangement uses TRBV19 and TRBJ1-2, with D maybe TRBD1 (6 bases). Germline V gene lookup returns CDR1 LNHDA and CDR2 SQIVND (reference sequence). The length of the CDR3 is 14 residues. With 5 bases removed from V and 6 bases from J, the gap between germline ends came to 16 bases. DNA of the CDR3: TGTGCCAGTAGTGGACCAGGGGACCGGAATGGCTACACCTTC. Protein sequence: CASSGPGDRNGYTF. The complete variable domain, with remaining parts taken from reference TRBV19 and TRBJ1-2, reads DGGITQSPKYLFRKEGQNVTLSCEQNLNHDAMYWYRQDPGQGLRLIYYSQIVNDFQKGDIAEGYSVSREKKESFPLTVTSAQKNPTAFYLCASSGPGDRNGYTFGSGTRLTVV.

The chain combines TRBV5-1 with TRBJ1-2, with 10 bases identical to TRBD1. This CDR3 has 17 amino acids. From germline, CDR1 is SGHRS and CDR2 YFSETQ. V shed 3 bases and J 1 base; nucleotides not matched to a gene: 9. The CDR3 sequence is CASSSFGTGVLNYGYTF. Here the CDR3 DNA reads TGCGCCAGCAGCTCCTTCGGGACAGGGGTTCTTAACTATGGCTACACCTTC.

There are a few counts of this clone. The J gene is TRBJ2-2, the V gene TRBV18, with D possibly TRBD1 on 6 matching bases. V was trimmed by 1 base and J by 0 bases, leaving 9 bases between them. Germline V gene sequence: CDR1 KGHSH, CDR2 LQKENI. The CDR3 consists of 16 residues. The CDR3 protein is CASSPLAGANTGELFF. In DNA form, the CDR3 reads TGTGCCAGCTCACCACTCGCAGGGGCGAACACCGGGGAGCTGTTTTTT.

V gene TRBV10-1 combines with J gene TRBJ2-7; 7 nucleotides align to TRBD1. V trimming: 10 bases; J trimming: 0 bases; junction bases outside the gene matches: 3. The CDR3 is made up of 12 amino acids. Germline CDR1 is WNHNN and CDR2 is SYGVQD (reference sequence). The CDR3 region has the DNA TGCGCCACTGGGGACAGCTCCTACGAGCAGTACTTC. This gives the protein CATGDSSYEQYF.